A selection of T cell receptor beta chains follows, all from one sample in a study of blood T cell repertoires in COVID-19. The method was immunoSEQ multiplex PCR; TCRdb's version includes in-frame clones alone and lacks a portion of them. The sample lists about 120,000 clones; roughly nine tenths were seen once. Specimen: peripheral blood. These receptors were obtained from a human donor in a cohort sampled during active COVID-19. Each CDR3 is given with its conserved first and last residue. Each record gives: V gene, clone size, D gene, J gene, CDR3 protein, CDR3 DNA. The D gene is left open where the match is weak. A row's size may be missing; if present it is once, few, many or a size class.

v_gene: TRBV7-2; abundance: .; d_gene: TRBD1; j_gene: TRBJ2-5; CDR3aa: CASSRSGTGRTQYF; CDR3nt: TGTGCCAGCAGTCGTTCCGGGACAGGGAGGACCCAGTACTTC
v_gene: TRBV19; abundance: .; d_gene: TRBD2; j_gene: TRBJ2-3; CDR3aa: CASSIGTSPDTQYF; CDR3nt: TGTGCCAGTAGTATTGGGACTAGTCCAGATACGCAGTATTTT
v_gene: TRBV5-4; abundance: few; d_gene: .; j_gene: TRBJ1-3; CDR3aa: CASSLAPGISSGNTIYF; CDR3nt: TGTGCCAGCAGCTTGGCTCCGGGGATCAGCTCTGGAAACACCATATATTTT
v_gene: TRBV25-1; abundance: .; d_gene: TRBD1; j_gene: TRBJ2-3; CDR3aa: CASARTGSTDTQYF; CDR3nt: TGTGCCAGTGCCAGGACAGGGAGCACAGATACGCAGTATTTT
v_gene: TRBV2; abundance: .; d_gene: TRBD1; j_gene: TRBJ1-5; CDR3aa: CARGQPGNQPQHF; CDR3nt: TGTGCCAGGGGACAGCCAGGAAATCAGCCCCAGCATTTT
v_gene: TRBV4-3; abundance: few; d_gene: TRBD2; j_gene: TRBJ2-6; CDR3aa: CASSPHSGNGNSGANVLTF; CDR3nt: TGCGCCAGCAGCCCACATAGCGGGAACGGTAACTCTGGGGCCAACGTCCTGACTTTC
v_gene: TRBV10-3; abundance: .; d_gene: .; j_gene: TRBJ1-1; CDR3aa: CAINEGGGNTEAFF; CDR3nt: TGTGCCATAAACGAAGGGGGGGGGAACACTGAAGCTTTCTTT
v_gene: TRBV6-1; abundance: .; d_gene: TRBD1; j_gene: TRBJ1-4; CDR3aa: CASSEAHRGFATNEKLFF; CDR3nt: TGTGCCAGCAGTGAAGCACACAGGGGATTTGCAACTAATGAAAAACTGTTTTTT
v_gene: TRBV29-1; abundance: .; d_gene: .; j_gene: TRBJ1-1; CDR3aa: CSGTQGLINTEAFF; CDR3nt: TGCAGCGGAACTCAGGGATTGATTAACACTGAAGCTTTCTTT
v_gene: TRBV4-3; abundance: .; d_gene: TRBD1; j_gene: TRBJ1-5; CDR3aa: CASSQDVDRGDQPQHF; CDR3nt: TGCGCCAGCAGCCAAGATGTGGACAGGGGGGATCAGCCCCAGCATTTT
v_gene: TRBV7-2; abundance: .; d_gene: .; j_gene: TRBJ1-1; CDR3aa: CASSLGGYLEAFF; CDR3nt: TGTGCCAGCAGCTTGGGGGGGTACCTTGAAGCTTTCTTT
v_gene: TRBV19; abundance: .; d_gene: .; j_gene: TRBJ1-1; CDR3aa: CASSIWGGPLAAFF; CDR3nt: TGTGCCAGTAGTATTTGGGGGGGACCATTGGCAGCTTTCTTT
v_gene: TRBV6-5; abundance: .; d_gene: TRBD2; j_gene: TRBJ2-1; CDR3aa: CASSYGTSGMNEQFF; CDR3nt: TGTGCCAGCAGTTACGGGACTAGCGGGATGAATGAGCAGTTCTTC
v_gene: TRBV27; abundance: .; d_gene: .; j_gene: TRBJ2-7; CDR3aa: CASSFTQGSYEQYF; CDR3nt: TGTGCCAGCAGTTTTACTCAGGGCTCCTACGAGCAGTACTTC
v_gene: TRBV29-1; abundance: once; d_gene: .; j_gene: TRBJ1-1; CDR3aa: CSVGNRANTEAFF; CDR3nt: TGCAGCGTTGGAAACAGGGCGAACACTGAAGCTTTCTTT
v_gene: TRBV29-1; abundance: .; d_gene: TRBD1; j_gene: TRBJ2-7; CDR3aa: CSADLGQGGYEQYF; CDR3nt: TGCAGCGCCGACCTCGGACAGGGGGGGTACGAGCAGTACTTC
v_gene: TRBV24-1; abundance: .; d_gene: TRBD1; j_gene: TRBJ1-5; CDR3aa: CATSDGTANQPQHF; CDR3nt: TGTGCCACCAGTGACGGGACAGCGAATCAGCCCCAGCATTTT
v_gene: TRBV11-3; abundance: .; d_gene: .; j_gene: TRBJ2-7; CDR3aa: CASSLEGQATYEQYF; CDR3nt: TGTGCCAGCAGCTTAGAGGGGCAGGCCACCTACGAGCAGTACTTC
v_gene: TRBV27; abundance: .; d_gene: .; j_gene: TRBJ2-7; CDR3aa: CASSIRDTFSTEQYF; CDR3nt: TGTGCCAGCAGCATACGGGACACCTTTTCGACCGAGCAGTACTTC
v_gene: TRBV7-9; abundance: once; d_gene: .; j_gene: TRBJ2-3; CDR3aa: CASSFGGAFTDTQYF; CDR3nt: TGTGCCAGCAGCTTTGGGGGGGCTTTCACAGATACGCAGTATTTT
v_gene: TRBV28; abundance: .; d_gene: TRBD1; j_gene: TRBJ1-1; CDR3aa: CASSRRGRLNTEAFF; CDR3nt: TGTGCCAGCAGTAGGAGGGGGCGCCTGAACACTGAAGCTTTCTTT
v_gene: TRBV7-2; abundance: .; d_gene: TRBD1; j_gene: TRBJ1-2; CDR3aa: CASSLTRGPNYGYTF; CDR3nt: TGTGCCAGCAGCCTAACCAGGGGGCCCAACTATGGCTACACCTTC
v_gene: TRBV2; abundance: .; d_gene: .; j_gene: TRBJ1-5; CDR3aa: CASSDGNQPQHF; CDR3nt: TGTGCCAGCAGTGACGGTAATCAGCCCCAGCATTTT
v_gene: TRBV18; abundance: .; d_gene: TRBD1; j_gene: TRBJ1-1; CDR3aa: CASSPLQGTTEAFF; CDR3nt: TGTGCCAGCTCACCTCTACAGGGGACCACTGAAGCTTTCTTT
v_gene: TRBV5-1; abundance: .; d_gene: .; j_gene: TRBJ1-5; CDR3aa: CASSLGLNQPQHF; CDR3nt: TGCGCCAGCAGCTTGGGACTCAATCAGCCCCAGCATTTT
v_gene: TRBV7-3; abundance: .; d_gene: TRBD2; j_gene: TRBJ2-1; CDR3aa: CASSRTSYNEQFF; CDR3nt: TGTGCCAGCAGCCGGACTAGTTACAATGAGCAGTTCTTC
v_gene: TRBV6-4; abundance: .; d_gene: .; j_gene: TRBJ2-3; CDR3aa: CASSVATSTDTQYF; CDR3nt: TGTGCCAGCAGTGTAGCGACTAGCACAGATACGCAGTATTTT
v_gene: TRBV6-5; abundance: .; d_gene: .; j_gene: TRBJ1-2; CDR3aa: CASTQGSGIYGYTF; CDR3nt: TGTGCCAGCACACAGGGTTCAGGAATATATGGCTACACCTTC
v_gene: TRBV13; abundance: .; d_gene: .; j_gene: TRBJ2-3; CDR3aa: CASSSQQDRAYTDTQYF; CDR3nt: TGTGCCAGCAGCTCACAACAGGACAGAGCTTACACAGATACGCAGTATTTT
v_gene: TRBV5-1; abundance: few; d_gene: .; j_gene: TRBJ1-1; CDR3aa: CASSQTQANTEAFF; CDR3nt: TGCGCCAGCAGCCAGACACAGGCTAACACTGAAGCTTTCTTT
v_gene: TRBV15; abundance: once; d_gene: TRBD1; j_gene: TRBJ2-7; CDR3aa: CATSRDRVSYEQYF; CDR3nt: TGTGCCACCAGCAGGGACAGGGTCTCCTACGAGCAGTACTTC
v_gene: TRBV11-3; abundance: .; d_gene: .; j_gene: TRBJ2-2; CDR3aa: CASSLVAGTGELFF; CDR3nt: TGTGCCAGCAGCTTAGTGGCGGGAACCGGGGAGCTGTTTTTT
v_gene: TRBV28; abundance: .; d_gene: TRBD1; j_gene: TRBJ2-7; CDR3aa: CASRTTGGFNEQYF; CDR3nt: TGTGCCAGCAGGACGACAGGGGGCTTCAACGAGCAGTACTTC
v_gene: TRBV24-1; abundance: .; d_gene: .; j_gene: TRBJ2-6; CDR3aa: CATSDGQGGWSGANVLTF; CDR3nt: TGTGCCACCAGTGATGGCCAGGGGGGATGGTCTGGGGCCAACGTCCTGACTTTC
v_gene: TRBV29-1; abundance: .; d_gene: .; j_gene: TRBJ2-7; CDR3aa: CSAGQSYEQYF; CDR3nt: TGCAGCGCCGGACAGTCCTACGAGCAGTACTTC
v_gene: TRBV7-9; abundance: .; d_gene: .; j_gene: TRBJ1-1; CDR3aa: CASSPGGAGGVAEAFF; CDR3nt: TGTGCCAGCAGCCCAGGTGGGGCAGGTGGCGTTGCTGAAGCTTTCTTT
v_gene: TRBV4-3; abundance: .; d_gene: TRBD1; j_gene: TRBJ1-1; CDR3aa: CASSRGTGGSGTEAFF; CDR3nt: TGCGCCAGCAGCCGCGGGACAGGGGGCTCGGGCACTGAAGCTTTCTTT
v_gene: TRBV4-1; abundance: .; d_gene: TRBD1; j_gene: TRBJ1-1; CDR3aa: CASSLNRNRGMNTEAFF; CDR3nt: TGCGCCAGCAGCCTCAACCGGAACAGGGGTATGAACACTGAAGCTTTCTTT
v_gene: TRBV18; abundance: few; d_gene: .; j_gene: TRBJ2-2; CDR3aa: CASSPSNTGELFF; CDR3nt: TGTGCCAGCTCACCCTCGAACACCGGGGAGCTGTTTTTT
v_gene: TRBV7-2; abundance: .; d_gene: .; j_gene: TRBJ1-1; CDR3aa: CASSLRDPGTLNTEAFF; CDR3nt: TGTGCCAGCAGCTTAAGGGACCCCGGGACTTTGAACACTGAAGCTTTCTTT
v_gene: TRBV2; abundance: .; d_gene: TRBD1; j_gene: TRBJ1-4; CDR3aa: CASRKDRGEEKLFF; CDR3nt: TGTGCCAGCAGGAAAGACAGGGGTGAGGAAAAACTGTTTTTT
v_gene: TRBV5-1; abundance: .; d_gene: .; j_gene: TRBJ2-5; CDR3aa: CASSLSGRGPQETQYF; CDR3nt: TGCGCCAGCAGCCTTTCGGGGCGGGGGCCCCAAGAGACCCAGTACTTC
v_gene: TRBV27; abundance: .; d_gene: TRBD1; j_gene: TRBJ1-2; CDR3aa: CASSRSGTGGLYYGYTF; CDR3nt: TGTGCCAGCAGTCGGTCTGGGACAGGGGGACTTTACTATGGCTACACCTTC
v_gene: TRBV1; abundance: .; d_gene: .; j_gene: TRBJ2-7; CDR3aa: CTSSQPLRREESYEQYF; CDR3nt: TGCACCAGCAGCCAACCCCTCCGGAGGGAGGAGTCCTACGAGCAGTACTTC
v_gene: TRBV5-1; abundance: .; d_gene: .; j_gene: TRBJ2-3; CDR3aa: CASSLGTGLDTQYF; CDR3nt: TGCGCCAGCAGCTTGGGGACGGGACTAGATACGCAGTATTTT
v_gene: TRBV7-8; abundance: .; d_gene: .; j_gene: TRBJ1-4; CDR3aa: CASSYGGDGREKLFF; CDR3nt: TGTGCCAGCAGCTATGGGGGGGACGGTCGGGAAAAACTGTTTTTT
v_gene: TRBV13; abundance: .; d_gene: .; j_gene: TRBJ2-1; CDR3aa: CASSLSPTNEQFF; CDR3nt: TGTGCCAGCAGCTTAAGTCCGACTAATGAGCAGTTCTTC